This is a list of T cell receptor beta chains from one sample in a study of T cell responses to AZD1222 COVID-19 vaccine. The repertoire was sequenced with immunoSEQ multiplex PCR; TCRdb's copy has only in-frame clones and lacks some. This sample yields 100,000 to 150,000 clones, of which 80% to 90% are seen a single time; about 5.6% belongs to the top ten. The sequenced sample was peripheral blood, obtained on day 0 of AZD1222 vaccination. The receptors come from an adult in good health. CDR3s include the opening cysteine and the closing phenylalanine or tryptophan. The D gene is left open where the match is weak. The size of a clone is reported for some rows only, either as once, few or many, or as a class for expanded clones.

cdr3_aa cdr3_nt v_call clone_size j_call d_call
CASSAAGFYEQYF TGCGCCAGCAGCGCGGCGGGATTCTACGAGCAGTACTTC TRBV5-1 few TRBJ2-7 -
CATRHTGNEQFF TGTGCCACCAGACATACAGGGAACGAGCAGTTCTTC TRBV24-1 - TRBJ2-1 -
CSASIYAGELFF TGCAGTGCTAGTATCTACGCCGGGGAGCTGTTTTTT TRBV20-1 - TRBJ2-2 -
CASSDQGGMTEAFF TGTGCCAGCAGTGACCAGGGAGGAATGACTGAAGCTTTCTTT TRBV2 - TRBJ1-1 -
CASNDRNSGANVLTF TGTGCCAGTAATGACAGAAACTCTGGGGCCAACGTCCTGACTTTC TRBV19 few TRBJ2-6 -
CASSEAKKMGGGDSDTQYF TGTGCCAGCAGTGAAGCGAAAAAAATGGGCGGGGGGGATTCAGATACGCAGTATTTT TRBV2 - TRBJ2-3 TRBD2
CATSGQMNTEAFF TGTGCCACCAGCGGTCAGATGAACACTGAAGCTTTCTTT TRBV15 - TRBJ1-1 -
CASSWSSDYEQYF TGTGCCAGCAGCTGGAGCTCTGACTACGAGCAGTACTTC TRBV11-2 - TRBJ2-7 -
CASSASGASGNTIYF TGTGCCAGCAGCGCCAGTGGGGCCTCTGGAAACACCATATATTTT TRBV6-5 - TRBJ1-3 -
CASSLSGVRWNEQFF TGTGCCAGCAGCTTAAGCGGGGTCCGGTGGAATGAGCAGTTCTTC TRBV7-8 - TRBJ2-1 TRBD2
CSVEKGRQETQYF TGCAGCGTTGAAAAGGGGCGCCAAGAGACCCAGTACTTC TRBV29-1 - TRBJ2-5 -
CASSPNDRAGLNTGELFF TGTGCCAGCAGTCCTAATGACAGGGCCGGGCTGAACACCGGGGAGCTGTTTTTT TRBV28 - TRBJ2-2 TRBD1
CASSLTSQNTEAFF TGTGCCAGCAGCTTGACTTCTCAGAACACTGAAGCTTTCTTT TRBV7-2 - TRBJ1-1 -
CASSYSTAANEKLFF TGTGCCAGCAGTTACTCGACTGCGGCTAATGAAAAACTGTTTTTT TRBV6-5 - TRBJ1-4 -
CASSLGWAVKSNSPLHF TGCGCCAGCAGCCTCGGGTGGGCAGTCAAATCAAATTCACCCCTCCACTTT TRBV4-1 - TRBJ1-6 -
CASSQPPGLAGNTYNEQFF TGCGCCAGCAGCCAACCCCCGGGACTAGCGGGTAACACCTACAATGAGCAGTTCTTC TRBV4-1 once TRBJ2-1 TRBD2
CASSLGQGDEKLFF TGCGCCAGCAGCTTGGGACAGGGAGATGAAAAACTGTTTTTT TRBV5-1 - TRBJ1-4 TRBD1
CASSLATELEQYF TGCGCCAGCAGCTTGGCGACCGAACTAGAGCAGTACTTC TRBV5-1 - TRBJ2-7 -
CASSKGAVSYEQYF TGTGCCAGCAGCAAAGGGGCCGTCTCCTACGAGCAGTACTTC TRBV21-1 - TRBJ2-7 -
CASSPRGAVRAFF TGTGCCAGCAGCCCCCGGGGGGCTGTTAGGGCTTTCTTT TRBV6-4 - TRBJ1-1 -
CAISDSTSGTYNEQFF TGTGCCATCAGTGACTCGACTAGCGGGACATACAATGAGCAGTTCTTC TRBV10-3 - TRBJ2-1 TRBD2
CASSFLQEETQYF TGCGCCAGCAGCTTCCTCCAGGAAGAGACCCAGTACTTC TRBV5-1 - TRBJ2-5 -
CATSVTSEETQYF TGTGCCACCAGTGTGACTAGCGAAGAGACCCAGTACTTC TRBV24-1 - TRBJ2-5 TRBD2
CASSLDLRSAEGYTF TGTGCCAGCAGCTTAGATTTGCGTAGTGCGGAAGGCTACACCTTC TRBV7-9 - TRBJ1-2 -
CASSSTRRSPLHF TGTGCCAGCAGCTCGACCAGAAGGTCACCCCTCCACTTT TRBV5-6 - TRBJ1-6 -
CSVVIRQGIYEQYF TGCAGCGTTGTTATCCGGCAGGGAATCTACGAGCAGTACTTC TRBV29-1 - TRBJ2-7 -
CASNIRSLQETQYF TGTGCCAGCAACATCAGGTCTCTCCAAGAGACCCAGTACTTC TRBV13 - TRBJ2-5 -
CASSPRTTEAFF TGTGCCAGCTCACCACGTACGACTGAAGCTTTCTTT TRBV18 few TRBJ1-1 -
CASSLLAGGPETQYF TGTGCCAGCAGTTTATTAGCGGGAGGGCCGGAGACCCAGTACTTC TRBV28 - TRBJ2-5 TRBD2
CASKGRSLDSYEQYF TGTGCCAGCAAGGGGCGGAGCCTCGACTCCTACGAGCAGTACTTC TRBV7-2 - TRBJ2-7 -
CASSLRDNYEQYF TGTGCCAGCAGTCTCCGGGACAACTACGAGCAGTACTTC TRBV6-2/TRBV6-3 - TRBJ2-7 -
CASSHTSNYGYTF TGTGCCAGCAGCCACACTTCTAACTATGGCTACACCTTC TRBV5-4 - TRBJ1-2 -
CSASGETEQYF TGCAGTGCCTCCGGGGAGACCGAGCAGTACTTC TRBV20-1 - TRBJ2-7 -
CASSNRQGSGLADYYNEQFF TGTGCCAGCAGTAACAGACAGGGGTCGGGACTAGCGGACTACTACAATGAGCAGTTCTTC TRBV5-8 - TRBJ2-1 TRBD2
CASSLEGPIHNQPQHF TGTGCCAGCAGCTTAGAGGGCCCCATTCACAATCAGCCCCAGCATTTT TRBV7-9 - TRBJ1-5 -
CASSVAPRLGTDTQYF TGTGCCAGCAGCGTAGCTCCCAGGTTAGGCACAGATACGCAGTATTTT TRBV9 - TRBJ2-3 -
CASSRLAGGYTGELFF TGTGCCAGCAGCAGACTAGCGGGGGGTTATACCGGGGAGCTGTTTTTT TRBV7-3 - TRBJ2-2 TRBD2
CASSTSNQPQHF TGTGCCAGCTCGACGAGCAATCAGCCCCAGCATTTT TRBV12-3/TRBV12-4 - TRBJ1-5 -
CASSYVAGGNSPLHF TGTGCCAGCAGTTACGTCGCCGGGGGGAATTCACCCCTCCACTTT TRBV6-2/TRBV6-3 - TRBJ1-6 -
CASSLDGESLYGYTF TGCGCCAGCAGCTTGGATGGGGAGTCGTTATATGGCTACACCTTC TRBV5-1 once TRBJ1-2 -
CASSSGGGQRAYEQYF TGTGCCAGCAGCTCGGGGGGGGGACAGAGAGCCTACGAGCAGTACTTC TRBV28 - TRBJ2-7 -
CASSLNWGRETQYF TGTGCCAGCAGTTTAAATTGGGGGCGCGAGACCCAGTACTTC TRBV28 few TRBJ2-5 -